This T cell receptor beta chain was captured in a study of T cell repertoires in cytomegalovirus infection (dated by TCRdb to the late 2010s). Study-level background: Donor HLA type was relevant to the analysis, because carriage of CMV infection together with the matching HLA type was indicated by public TCR beta signatures.

For sequencing, an Illumina HiSeq 1500 was employed. The raw public reads went through TCRdb reprocessing: fastp at Q25, MiXCR clone calling, in-frame beta chains kept. CDR3 protein sequences are deduplicated, and each keeps its most common genes and DNA. The sample contains approximately 100,000 distinct CDR3 sequences, about 22% of them found a single time. 35% to 50% of the sample rests with the top ten. The V end gives up 6 bases and the J end 0 bases, leaving 8 bases in the junction not matched to a gene. The CDR3 has 16 amino acids, counting the end cysteine and phenylalanine. Kept here is only the CDR3 DNA, which spans 48 bases and is read in frame from base 1. CDR1 and CDR2, per the germline V gene (reference sequence), are DFQATT and SNEGSKA. Summary of the overall study and its limitations: The ex vivo response was dominated by HLA-C-restricted CMV-specific TCR beta clonotypes, which also provided the single most frequent clonotype in two of eight donors. In both this cohort and an independent cohort of approximately 350 donors, the cumulative frequency of public TCR beta family members distinguished carriers of CMV infection plus the relevant HLA type.

This clonotype was detected many times. Its antigen remains unidentified. There are no base qualities to consult, and no much larger clone falls within one base. Source material: CD8+ T cells from PBMCs. The receptor was derived from a human donor in good health (CMV status not recorded). Some clones in this sample may be carry-over from other donors' samples. Recombination connected TRBV20-1 to TRBJ1-6, with 7 bases aligning to TRBD1. In nucleotide form, the sequence is TGCAGTGCCAGACAGGGTCTCAGCTCCTATAATTCACCCCTCCACTTT. The encoded protein is CSARQGLSSYNSPLHF.